These 2 T cell receptor beta chains were all obtained from the same sample, sequenced in a study of T cells after yellow fever vaccination. Via MiXCR, TCRdb re-called the 5' RACE reads, giving one row per CDR3 protein. This table holds about 150,000 distinct CDR3 sequences, under 7% found once. Sequences were derived from CD4+ T cells sorted from PBMCs, sampled 10 days after the yellow fever booster vaccination. The receptors come from a man younger than 40 who received the YFV17D yellow fever vaccine.

This clonotype was observed many times. The chain couples TRBV20-1 to TRBJ2-1, with 8 nucleotides matching TRBD2. Trimming cost V 0 bases and J 3 bases; bases outside gene matches: 7. Germline CDR1 DFQATT, CDR2 SNEGSKA (reference sequence). CDR3 length: 16 residues. The CDR3 region has the DNA TGCAGTGCTAGAGATCTGACAGCGGGAGTCTACAATGAGCAGTTCTTC. Amino acid sequence: CSARDLTAGVYNEQFF.

This clonotype was seen at least ten times. The chain couples TRBV25-1 to TRBJ1-6, with D maybe TRBD1 (5 bases). V shed 2 bases and J shed 9 bases, with 8 bases lying between them. The CDR3 contains 13 residues. Germline V CDR1 and CDR2: MGHDK, SYGVNS. The CDR3 DNA is TGTGCCAGCAGTGAACAGGGCCTTTCACCCCTCCACTTT. Its translation: CASSEQGLSPLHF.